This T cell receptor (beta chain) was obtained from a study of cytomegalovirus exposure and HLA in healthy donors. The PCR contained 60 Vbeta and 13 Jbeta primers. The protocol was immunoSEQ multiplex PCR, while the TCRdb copy is restricted to in-frame clones and leaves out a portion. This repertoire shows about 90,000 clones, roughly 70% found once; its top ten account for approximately 2.3%. Germline CDR1 SGHRS, CDR2 YFSETQ. The CDR3 covers 13 residues. The germline V and J ends were trimmed by 1 base and 5 bases, with 9 bases remaining between them. Sequenced: PBMCs. The receptor's source is a young man in good health and CMV-seronegative. This chain connects TRBV5-1 to TRBJ1-2; no firm D call. This chain's CDR3 is CASSLIAEYGYTF. The CDR3, as DNA: TGCGCCAGCAGCTTGATAGCAGAGTATGGCTACACCTTC.